The clone carrying this T cell receptor (beta chain) showed up just a few times. The target antigen is unknown. Germline V gene data show CDR1 as SGHTA and CDR2 as FQGNSA. Losses at the gene ends were 6 bases for V and 8 bases for J; bases not matched to a gene: 17. CDR3 length: 18 residues. This record belongs to a study of cytomegalovirus exposure and HLA in healthy donors. Across the study: Earlier findings included roughly 120 million unique TCR beta sequences obtained from some 180 million T cells. The study, taken as a whole, reports: Later analysis identified a missense DCLRE1C variant that was linked to TCR beta V- and J-gene trimming. Reports credit the classifier with highly specific, highly sensitive diagnosis of cytomegalovirus status.

The PCR ran on 60 Vbeta and 13 Jbeta primers. Here immunoSEQ multiplex PCR was the method, and the copy in TCRdb shows in-frame clones only, minus some. The table has under 150,000 clones, approximately 72% seen once. The sample comprised PBMCs. The chain joins TRBV7-2 to TRBJ2-1; 12 bases fit TRBD2. The origin of this receptor is a woman aged 45-65 years in good health and CMV-seropositive. The CDR3 DNA follows: TGTGCCAGCAGGATCCCCCGCCCTCTAGCGGGGGGGCGGTATGAGCAGTTCTTC. Its translation: CASRIPRPLAGGRYEQFF.